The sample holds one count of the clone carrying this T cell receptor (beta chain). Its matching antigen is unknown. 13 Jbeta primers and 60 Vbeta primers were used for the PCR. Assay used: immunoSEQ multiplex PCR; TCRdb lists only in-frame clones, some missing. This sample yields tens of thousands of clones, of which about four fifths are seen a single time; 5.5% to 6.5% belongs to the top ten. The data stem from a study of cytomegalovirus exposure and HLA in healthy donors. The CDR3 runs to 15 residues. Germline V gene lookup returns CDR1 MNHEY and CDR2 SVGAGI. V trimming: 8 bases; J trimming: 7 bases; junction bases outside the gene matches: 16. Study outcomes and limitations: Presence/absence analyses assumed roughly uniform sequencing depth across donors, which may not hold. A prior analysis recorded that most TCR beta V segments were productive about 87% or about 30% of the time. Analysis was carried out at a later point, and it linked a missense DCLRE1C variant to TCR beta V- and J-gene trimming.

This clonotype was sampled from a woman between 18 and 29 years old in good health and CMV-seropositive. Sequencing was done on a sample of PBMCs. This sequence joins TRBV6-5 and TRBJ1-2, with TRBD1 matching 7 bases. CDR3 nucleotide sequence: TGTGCCAGCGGGCTGGGACAGAGGTTTAGTGGTGGCTACACCTTC. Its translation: CASGLGQRFSGGYTF.